What follows is one T cell receptor beta chain and its context. Sequencing was performed with immunoSEQ multiplex PCR; in TCRdb, only in-frame clones are kept and a portion is missing. The sample comprises about 24,000 clones, roughly 89% of which are singletons, and around 8% rests with the top ten. CDR3 length: 15 amino acids. Germline V gene sequence: CDR1 LGHNA, CDR2 YNFKEQ. V was pared by 0 bases and J by 2 bases, with 11 bases between. The sample belongs to a study of T cell changes during pregnancy in multiple sclerosis. The TCR was taken from a female donor in good health, enrolled as a control in a pregnancy study. The sample was CD8+ T cells from peripheral blood mononuclear cells, taken in the first trimester of pregnancy. The chain links TRBV4-2 to TRBJ2-7, with D possibly matching TRBD2 (5 bases). Here the CDR3 DNA reads TGTGCCAGCAGCCAAGACCCCGGGGAAACCTACGAGCAGTACTTC. This sequence encodes CASSQDPGETYEQYF.